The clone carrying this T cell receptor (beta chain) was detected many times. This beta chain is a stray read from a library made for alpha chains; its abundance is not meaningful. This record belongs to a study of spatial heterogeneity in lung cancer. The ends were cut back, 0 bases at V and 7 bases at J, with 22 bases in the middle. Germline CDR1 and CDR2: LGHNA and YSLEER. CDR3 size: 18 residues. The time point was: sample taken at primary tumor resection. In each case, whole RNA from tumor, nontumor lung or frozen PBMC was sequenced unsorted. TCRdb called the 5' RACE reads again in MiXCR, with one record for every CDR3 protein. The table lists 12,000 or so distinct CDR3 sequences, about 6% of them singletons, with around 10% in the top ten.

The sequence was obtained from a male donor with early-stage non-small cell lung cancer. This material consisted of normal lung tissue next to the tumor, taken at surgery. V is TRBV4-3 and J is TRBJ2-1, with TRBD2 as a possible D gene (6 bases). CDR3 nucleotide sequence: TGCGCCAGCAGCCAAGATCGGCGCCGGGCGGGAAGAGAAAATGAGCAGTTCTTC. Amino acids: CASSQDRRRAGRENEQFF.